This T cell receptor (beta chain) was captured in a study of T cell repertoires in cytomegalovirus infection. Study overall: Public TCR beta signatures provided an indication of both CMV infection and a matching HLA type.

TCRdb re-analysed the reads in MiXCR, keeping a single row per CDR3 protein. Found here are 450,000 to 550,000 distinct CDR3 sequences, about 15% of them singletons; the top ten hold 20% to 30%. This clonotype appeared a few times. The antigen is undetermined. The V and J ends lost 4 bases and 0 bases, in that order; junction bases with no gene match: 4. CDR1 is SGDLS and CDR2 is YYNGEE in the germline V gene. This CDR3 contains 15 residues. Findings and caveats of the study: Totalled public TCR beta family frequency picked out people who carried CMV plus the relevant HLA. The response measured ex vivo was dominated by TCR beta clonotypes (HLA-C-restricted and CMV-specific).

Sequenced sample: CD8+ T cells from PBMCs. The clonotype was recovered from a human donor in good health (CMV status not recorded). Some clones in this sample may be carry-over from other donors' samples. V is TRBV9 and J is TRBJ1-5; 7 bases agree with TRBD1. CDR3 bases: TGTGCCAGCAGCAAACAGGGGAATAGCAATCAGCCCCAGCATTTT. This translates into CASSKQGNSNQPQHF.